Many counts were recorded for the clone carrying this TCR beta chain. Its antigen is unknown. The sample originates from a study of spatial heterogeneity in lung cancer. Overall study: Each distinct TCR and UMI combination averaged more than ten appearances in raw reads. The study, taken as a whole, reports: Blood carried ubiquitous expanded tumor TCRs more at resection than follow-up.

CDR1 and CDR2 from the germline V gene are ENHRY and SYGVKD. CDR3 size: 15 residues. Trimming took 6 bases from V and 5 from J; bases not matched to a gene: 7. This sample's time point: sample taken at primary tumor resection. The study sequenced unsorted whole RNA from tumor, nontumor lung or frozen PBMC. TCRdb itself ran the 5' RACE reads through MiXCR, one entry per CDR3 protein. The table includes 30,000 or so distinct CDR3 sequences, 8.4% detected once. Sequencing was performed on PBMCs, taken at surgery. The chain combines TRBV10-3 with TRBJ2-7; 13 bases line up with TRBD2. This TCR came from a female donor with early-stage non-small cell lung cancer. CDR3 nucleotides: TGTGCCATCAGAGGTACTAGCGGGAGGGCCAACGAGCAGTACTTC. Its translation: CAIRGTSGRANEQYF.